Below are 26 T cell receptor beta chains sequenced from a single sample in a study of cytomegalovirus exposure and HLA in healthy donors. A multiplex PCR was run with 60 Vbeta primers and 13 Jbeta primers. Measured with immunoSEQ multiplex PCR; TCRdb has only the in-frame clones, and not every one. The sample lists more than 100,000 clones, roughly 60% seen once, with roughly 10% in the top ten. The sequencing input was PBMCs. The receptors stem from a middle-aged man in good health and CMV-seropositive.

This clone was seen ten or more times. The chain uses TRBV28 and TRBJ2-3; 9 bases align to TRBD2. The CDR3 length is 18 residues. V trimming: 4 bases; J trimming: 6 bases; junction bases outside the gene matches: 17. Germline-derived CDR1 and CDR2 are MDHEN and SYDVKM. The CDR3 DNA sequence: TGTGCCAGCAGTTCACTACCGGGTGGTAGCGGGAGTTTTGATACGCAGTATTTT. Translating gives CASSSLPGGSGSFDTQYF. Full variable domain (missing parts from reference TRBV28 and TRBJ2-3): DVKVTQSSRYLVKRTGEKVFLECVQDMDHENMFWYRQDPGLGLRLIYFSYDVKMKEKGDIPEGYSVSREKKERFSLILESASTNQTSMYLCASSSLPGGSGSFDTQYFGPGTRLTVL.

The genes are TRBV7-9 and TRBJ1-1; D is perhaps TRBD1 (5 bases). Trimming removed 2 bases at V and 2 bases at J, with 18 bases between. Looked up from germline, CDR1 is SEHNR and CDR2 is FQNEAQ (reference sequence). This CDR3 is 17 amino acids long. This CDR3 reads CASSLRLRAGRNTEAFF. The CDR3 nucleotides read TGTGCCAGCAGCTTACGCCTTAGGGCAGGGCGAAACACTGAAGCTTTCTTT. The full variable domain, in which reference TRBV7-9 and TRBJ1-1 provide the parts outside the CDR3, is DTGVSQNPRHKITKRGQNVTFRCDPISEHNRLYWYRQTLGQGPEFLTYFQNEAQLEKSRLLSDRFSAERPKGSFSTLEIQRTEQGDSAMYLCASSLRLRAGRNTEAFFGQGTRLTVV.

The chain joins TRBV7-3 to TRBJ2-3; the match to TRBD2 covers 11 bases. V was clipped by 5 bases and J by 0 bases; unmatched bases: 4. The germline V gene has CDR1 SGHTA and CDR2 FQGTGA. The CDR3 has 16 residues. The CDR3, as DNA: TGTGCCAGCAGCCCAAGGACTAGCGGGAGCACAGATACGCAGTATTTT. Amino acid sequence: CASSPRTSGSTDTQYF.

The chain has TRBV6-1 and TRBJ2-7; D is possibly TRBD1 (5 bases). Germline lookup yields CDR1 MNHNS and CDR2 SASEGT. The CDR3 consists of 14 residues. V was pared by 5 bases and J by 6 bases, with 17 bases between. The CDR3 bases are TGTGCCAGCAGTATGACAGAAGAAGCCGTCGAGCAGTACTTC. It yields the protein CASSMTEEAVEQYF.

This clone was seen repeatedly, ten times or more. The chain recombines TRBV10-2 with TRBJ1-1; D is unresolved. This CDR3 spans 13 amino acids. V lost 3 bases, J lost 1 base, and 6 bases lay in between. The V gene's germline CDR1 is WSHSY and CDR2 SAAADI. The CDR3 loop is CASSDYGNTEAFF. The CDR3 nucleotides read TGCGCCAGCAGTGATTACGGGAACACTGAAGCTTTCTTT.

The genes are TRBV5-1 and TRBJ1-1; 7 bases are shared with TRBD1. Germline CDR1 is SGHRS and CDR2 is YFSETQ. J gave up 4 bases and V 4 bases, and 4 bases lay outside the gene matches. The CDR3 is 13 residues long. The CDR3 sequence is CASSETGTTEAFF. The CDR3 DNA reads TGCGCCAGCAGCGAGACAGGGACCACTGAAGCTTTCTTT.

The chain employs TRBV19 and TRBJ1-2; 9 bases are a match to TRBD1. V gave up 5 bases and J gave up 8 bases; unmatched junction bases: 15. The CDR3 is 16 amino acids. CDR1 is LNHDA and CDR2 is SQIVND in the germline V gene (reference sequence). The CDR3 protein is CASSGTRQGVHTGYTF. In DNA form, the CDR3 reads TGTGCCAGTAGTGGGACCAGACAGGGGGTCCACACAGGCTACACCTTC.

The gene calls are TRBV29-1 and TRBJ2-5, with D perhaps TRBD2 (5 bases). V dropped 4 bases and J dropped 4 bases, with 19 bases sitting between them. The CDR3 is 15 amino acids. CDR1 SQVTM and CDR2 ANQGSEA come from the germline V gene. This CDR3 is CSVAGSDVVGETQYF. The CDR3 DNA is TGCAGCGTTGCGGGATCTGATGTAGTTGGAGAGACCCAGTACTTC.

This clone was picked up a small number of times. The chain uses TRBV6-1 and TRBJ2-7, with 8 bases lining up with TRBD1. The germline CDR1 and CDR2 sequences are MNHNS and SASEGT. Trimming cost V 5 bases and J 2 bases; bases outside gene matches: 8. This CDR3 region has 15 residues. CDR3 amino acids: CASSPRTGTAYEQYF. In DNA form, the CDR3 reads TGTGCCAGCAGTCCCCGGACAGGGACGGCCTACGAGCAGTACTTC.

This chain links TRBV4-2 with TRBJ2-2; 8 nucleotides line up with TRBD2. There are 19 residues in the CDR3. Germline lookup yields CDR1 LGHNA and CDR2 YNFKEQ. J was trimmed by 4 bases and V by 0 bases; bases with no gene match: 13. As DNA, the CDR3 is TGTGCCAGCAGCCAAGACAGGGAGGGAGCGGGGGTTCGCACCGGGGAGCTGTTTTTT. Translated: CASSQDREGAGVRTGELFF.

V is TRBV19 and J is TRBJ2-1, with D possibly being TRBD2 (5 bases). The CDR3 covers 15 residues. Trimming removed 6 bases at V and 0 bases at J, with 12 bases between. From germline, CDR1 is LNHDA and CDR2 SQIVND (reference sequence). CDR3 sequence reads: CASSRGLSSYNEQFF. Here the CDR3 DNA reads TGTGCCAGTAGCCGAGGACTCTCCTCCTACAATGAGCAGTTCTTC.

This chain connects TRBV6-1 to TRBJ2-5; TRBD1 aligns across 9 bases. Looked up from germline, CDR1 is MNHNS and CDR2 is SASEGT. V lost 6 bases to trimming and J lost 0 bases; unmatched junction nucleotides: 5. The CDR3 is 15 residues long. CDR3 in DNA: TGTGCCAGCAGCGTGACAGGGGGTGACCAAGAGACCCAGTACTTC. Protein: CASSVTGGDQETQYF.

The V and J genes are TRBV12-5 and TRBJ2-2, with a possible D match to TRBD2 (5 bases). This CDR3 spans 15 amino acids. Per germline, CDR1 LGHNT and CDR2 FRNRAP. Trimming took 2 bases from V and 4 from J, leaving 11 bases between them. The CDR3 bases are TGTGCTAGTGGTTTGACGGTCGGGATCACCGGGGAGCTGTTTTTT. Its protein is CASGLTVGITGELFF.

This chain links TRBV5-4 with TRBJ2-7; 11 bases are shared with TRBD1. CDR3 size: 15 residues. Trimming took 3 bases from V and 2 from J; bases not matched to a gene: 4. Per germline, CDR1 SGHNT and CDR2 YYREEE (reference sequence). The CDR3 here is CASSSGQGATYEQYF. The CDR3 region has the DNA TGTGCCAGCAGCTCAGGACAGGGGGCGACCTACGAGCAGTACTTC.

CDR3 coding DNA: TGTGCCAGCAGCTCCAGGGGCGCGAGAGTAGATGGCTACACCTTC. It codes for CASSSRGARVDGYTF. The J gene is TRBJ1-2, the V gene TRBV2, with a tentative D call TRBD1 (6 bases). Trimming pared 6 bases from V and 6 bases from J, leaving 20 bases between. From germline, CDR1 is SNHLY and CDR2 FYNNEI. The CDR3 extends over 15 amino acids.

V gene TRBV5-1 combines with J gene TRBJ2-3; TRBD1 might be the D (6 bases). The length of the CDR3 is 14 residues. Germline CDR1 SGHRS, CDR2 YFSETQ. Trimming stripped 4 bases from V and 2 bases from J, with 11 bases between. CDR3 nucleotide sequence: TGCGCCAGCAGCCCCGGGACAACCACAGATACGCAGTATTTT. Translating gives CASSPGTTTDTQYF.

In this sample, this clone turned up a few times. The chain couples TRBV7-9 to TRBJ1-4, with a weak D call TRBD1 (5 bases). Trimming shortened V by 5 bases and J by 7 bases, and 11 bases separated the two germline ends. The CDR3 runs 13 residues. CDR1 is SEHNR and CDR2 is FQNEAQ in the germline V gene (reference sequence). The CDR3 is CASSPWGGEKLFF. Here the CDR3 DNA reads TGTGCCAGCAGCCCCTGGGGGGGTGAAAAACTGTTTTTT.

This chain joins TRBV6-5 and TRBJ2-1; TRBD2 matches at 7 bases. The CDR3 sequence is 15 residues long. The V gene end was trimmed by 6 bases and the J gene end by 4 bases; junction bases not matched to a gene: 9. Germline CDR1 is MNHEY and CDR2 is SVGAGI. Here the CDR3 reads CASRISGAEYNEQFF. CDR3 sequence (DNA): TGTGCCAGCAGAATAAGCGGGGCGGAGTACAATGAGCAGTTCTTC.

The chain links TRBV7-9 to TRBJ1-4; TRBD1 matches 8 bases. The CDR3 is 14 residues long. V gave up 4 bases and J gave up 4 bases; unmatched junction bases: 2. The V gene's germline CDR1 is SEHNR and CDR2 FQNEAQ (reference sequence). CDR3 sequence: CASSWGQVNEKLFF. The CDR3 nucleotides are TGTGCCAGCAGCTGGGGACAGGTTAATGAAAAACTGTTTTTT. Full variable domain (outside the CDR3, taken from reference TRBV7-9 and TRBJ1-4): DTGVSQNPRHKITKRGQNVTFRCDPISEHNRLYWYRQTLGQGPEFLTYFQNEAQLEKSRLLSDRFSAERPKGSFSTLEIQRTEQGDSAMYLCASSWGQVNEKLFFGSGTQLSVL.

The chain is built from TRBV11-3 and TRBJ2-1, with no clear D. The germline gives CDR1 SGHNT, CDR2 YENEEA. This CDR3 is 14 amino acids long. V was cut by 0 bases and J by 4 bases, with 7 bases left in between. In nucleotides, the CDR3 is TGTGCCAGCAGCTTAGATCCCTTTTACAATGAGCAGTTCTTC. Translated: CASSLDPFYNEQFF.

In this sample, this clone turned up a few times. This CDR3 is CASSQATGAPGEGSEAFF. DNA for the CDR3: TGTGCCAGCAGCCAAGCGACAGGGGCCCCCGGCGAGGGGTCTGAAGCTTTCTTT. V and J are TRBV4-2 and TRBJ1-1, with 8 bases lining up with TRBD1. This CDR3 is built from 18 residues. The germline V gene has CDR1 LGHNA and CDR2 YNFKEQ. Trimming cost V 1 base and J 6 bases; bases outside gene matches: 16.

This rearrangement joins TRBV28 to TRBJ2-7; 8 positions match TRBD2. From germline, CDR1 is MDHEN and CDR2 SYDVKM. V lost 10 bases to trimming and J lost 4 bases; unmatched junction nucleotides: 9. The CDR3 sequence is 13 residues long. Written as DNA, the CDR3 is TGTGCCACCGGGGGGGAGGGCCCTTACGAGCAGTACTTC. Its protein is CATGGEGPYEQYF.

As for this clone: Additional DNA sequences in this sample encode the identical CDR3. V usage is TRBV27 and J usage is TRBJ2-5, with a possible D match to TRBD1 (5 bases). Trimming shortened V by 4 bases and J by 5 bases, and 11 bases separated the two germline ends. CDR3 size: 13 residues. Germline lookup yields CDR1 MNHEY and CDR2 SMNVEV (reference sequence). The CDR3 region is CASSSRTRETQYF. The CDR3 DNA reads TGTGCCAGCAGTTCAAGGACAAGGGAGACCCAGTACTTC.

The genes are TRBV4-3 and TRBJ1-6, with D possibly being TRBD1 (6 bases). Trimming left V 4 bases short and J 4 bases short, with 8 bases between. Germline CDR1 is LGHNA and CDR2 is YSLEER. The CDR3 length is 14 residues. CDR3 residues: CASSPDSYNSPLHF. The CDR3 DNA follows: TGCGCCAGCAGCCCGGACAGTTATAATTCACCCCTCCACTTT.

The chain joins TRBV28 to TRBJ1-2; possible D gene TRBD1, 5 bases. This CDR3 has 14 amino acids. Per germline, CDR1 MDHEN and CDR2 SYDVKM. V shed 6 bases and J shed 4 bases, with 15 bases lying between them. CDR3 region: CASSPSGTFYGYTF. CDR3 nucleotide sequence: TGTGCCAGCAGCCCCTCCGGGACTTTCTATGGCTACACCTTC.

This chain joins TRBV9 and TRBJ1-1, with 8 bases identical to TRBD1. The CDR3 covers 13 residues. Trimming at V came to 6 bases and at J to 2 bases, leaving 3 bases not matched to a gene. The germline V gene has CDR1 SGDLS and CDR2 YYNGEE. CDR3 in DNA: TGTGCCAGCACCGGGACAGGAAACACTGAAGCTTTCTTT. Translating it yields CASTGTGNTEAFF.